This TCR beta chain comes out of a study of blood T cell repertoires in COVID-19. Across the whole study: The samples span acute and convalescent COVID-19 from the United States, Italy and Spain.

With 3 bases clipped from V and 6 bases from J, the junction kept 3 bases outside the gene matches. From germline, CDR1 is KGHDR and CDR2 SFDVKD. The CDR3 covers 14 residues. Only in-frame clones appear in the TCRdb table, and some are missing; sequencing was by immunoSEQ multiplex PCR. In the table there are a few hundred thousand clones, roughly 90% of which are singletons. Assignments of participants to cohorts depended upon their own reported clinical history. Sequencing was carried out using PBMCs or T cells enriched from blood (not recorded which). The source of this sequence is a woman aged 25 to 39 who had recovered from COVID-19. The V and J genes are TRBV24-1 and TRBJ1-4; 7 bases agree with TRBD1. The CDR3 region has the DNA TGTGCCACCAGTGATACAGGGGTGGATGAAAAACTGTTTTTT. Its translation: CATSDTGVDEKLFF.